Listed below are T cell receptor beta chains from one sample, sequenced in a study of post-analysis software for immune sequencing data. MiXCR, run by TCRdb on the PCR reads, gives a single entry per CDR3 protein. The data hold fewer than 550,000 distinct CDR3 sequences, with about a third observed a single time. Sequenced input: blood. The receptors derive from a girl aged 2-17 years with multiple sclerosis. Each CDR3 is given with its conserved first and last residue. A D gene is named only where the DNA matches it firmly. Clone size appears in some rows only: once, few, many, or a class for an expanded clone.

TRBJ1-2 13 . many TRBV10-3 CAISEVQNYGYTF TGTGCCATCAGTGAGGTGCAGAACTATGGCTACACCTTC
TRBJ2-1 17 TRBD2 . TRBV5-1 CASSLGNSGLPYNEQFF TGCGCCAGCAGCTTGGGGAATAGCGGGCTCCCCTACAATGAGCAGTTCTTC
TRBJ2-4 13 TRBD2 few TRBV5-5 CASSLVGGREQYF TGTGCCAGCAGCTTGGTGGGGGGGAGAGAGCAGTACTTC
TRBJ2-7 13 TRBD2 . TRBV6-5 CASSRSGGNEQYF TGTGCCAGCAGTCGTAGCGGGGGGAACGAGCAGTACTTC
TRBJ2-2 14 . . TRBV3-1 CASSQGRSAGELFF TGTGCCAGCAGCCAAGGACGGTCGGCCGGGGAGCTGTTTTTT
TRBJ1-5 13 . few TRBV15 CATSGQVNQPQHF TGTGCCACCTCAGGACAAGTCAATCAGCCCCAGCATTTT
TRBJ2-3 14 . few TRBV2 CASSADTNTDTQYF TGTGCCAGCAGTGCGGACACCAACACAGATACGCAGTATTTT
TRBJ1-2 13 . many TRBV6-5 CASSQTSVYGYTF TGTGCCAGCTCCCAAACGTCGGTATATGGCTACACCTTC
TRBJ2-5 14 . few TRBV6-2/TRBV6-3 CASSYPQAQETQYF TGTGCCAGCAGTTACCCCCAAGCGCAAGAGACCCAGTACTTC
TRBJ1-1 15 . once TRBV7-9 CASSKLLQDPTEAFF TGTGCCAGCAGCAAACTCCTACAGGACCCAACTGAAGCTTTCTTT
TRBJ1-2 15 TRBD1 . TRBV14 CASSQTGVANYGYTF TGTGCCAGCAGCCAGACAGGGGTGGCTAACTATGGCTACACCTTC
TRBJ2-7 14 . . TRBV27 CASRPPVTGYEQYF TGTGCCAGCAGGCCGCCGGTGACAGGCTACGAGCAGTACTTC
TRBJ2-3 13 . many TRBV24-1 CATSDSQGDTQYF TGTGCCACCAGTGATTCCCAGGGGGATACGCAGTATTTT
TRBJ2-1 20 TRBD2 . TRBV12-3/TRBV12-4 CASSFRPGLAGILTNNEQFF TGTGCCAGCAGTTTCCGACCGGGACTAGCGGGCATACTAACTAACAATGAGCAGTTCTTC
TRBJ2-1 11 . many TRBV6-2/TRBV6-3 CASSSDNEQFF TGTGCCAGCAGTTCAGACAATGAGCAGTTCTTC
TRBJ2-7 11 . . TRBV2 CASTQRYEQYF TGTGCCAGCACCCAAAGATACGAGCAGTACTTC
TRBJ2-3 14 . few TRBV12-3/TRBV12-4 CASSFWEDRDTQYF TGTGCCAGCAGTTTTTGGGAAGATCGCGATACGCAGTATTTT
TRBJ1-5 14 TRBD1 few TRBV6-5 CASSDRVSNQPQHF TGTGCCAGCAGTGACAGGGTTAGCAATCAGCCCCAGCATTTT
TRBJ2-1 12 . . TRBV5-1 CASGVPSNEQFF TGCGCCAGCGGCGTCCCATCCAATGAGCAGTTCTTC
TRBJ2-7 15 TRBD2 . TRBV20-1 CSASPLAGASYEQYF TGCAGTGCGTCCCCACTAGCGGGGGCCTCCTACGAGCAGTACTTC
TRBJ2-3 14 . few TRBV7-7 CASSRTPGTDTQYF TGTGCCAGCAGCAGGACCCCCGGCACAGATACGCAGTATTTT
TRBJ1-3 14 . . TRBV4-1 CASSQVNGINTIYF TGCGCCAGCAGCCAAGTCAACGGAATAAACACCATATATTTT
TRBJ2-1 16 . . TRBV7-8 CASSSSGGSLYNEQFF TGTGCCAGCAGCTCCTCTGGGGGGAGCCTTTACAATGAGCAGTTCTTC
TRBJ2-5 13 . . TRBV20-1 CSASEQDVETQYF TGCAGTGCCAGCGAACAGGACGTTGAGACCCAGTACTTC
TRBJ2-3 13 . few TRBV20-1 CSARKGSADTQYF TGCAGTGCTAGAAAGGGGTCCGCGGATACGCAGTATTTT
TRBJ2-7 13 . many TRBV10-2 CASSSARQYEQYF TGCGCCAGCAGCTCCGCTCGACAGTACGAGCAGTACTTC
TRBJ2-7 13 . . TRBV15 CATSRDQRYEQYF TGTGCCACCAGCAGAGATCAGCGATACGAGCAGTACTTC
TRBJ1-1 13 . . TRBV4-2 CASSPGTNAEAFF TGTGCCAGCAGCCCCGGGACCAACGCTGAAGCTTTCTTT
TRBJ1-5 15 TRBD1 few TRBV20-1 CSARDGTGQGQPQHF TGCAGTGCTAGAGATGGGACAGGGCAGGGTCAGCCCCAGCATTTT
TRBJ2-5 14 TRBD1 . TRBV20-1 CSARDLDRGETQYF TGCAGTGCTAGAGATCTCGACAGGGGAGAGACCCAGTACTTC
TRBJ2-3 15 . few TRBV7-9 CASSLESQITDTQYF TGTGCCAGCAGCTTAGAGTCGCAGATCACAGATACGCAGTATTTT
TRBJ2-1 16 TRBD2 . TRBV29-1 CSAGPHPSGGRNEQFF TGCAGCGCCGGCCCCCACCCTAGCGGGGGGCGGAATGAGCAGTTCTTC
TRBJ2-3 15 . . TRBV7-9 CASSPGASSTDTQYF TGTGCCAGCAGCCCAGGAGCCAGCAGCACAGATACGCAGTATTTT
TRBJ2-3 17 . few TRBV7-6 CASSLGSAGISTDTQYF TGTGCCAGCAGCTTAGGGTCTGCGGGGATTAGCACAGATACGCAGTATTTT
TRBJ2-1 14 . . TRBV12-3/TRBV12-4 CASSLASSYNEQFF TGTGCCAGCAGTTTAGCTAGCTCCTACAATGAGCAGTTCTTC
TRBJ2-1 14 . many TRBV27 CASSLRSSYNEQFF TGTGCCAGCAGTTTGCGGAGCTCCTACAATGAGCAGTTCTTC
TRBJ2-5 18 TRBD2 . TRBV7-8 CASSLVMGAGGRQETQYF TGTGCCAGCAGCTTAGTCATGGGAGCGGGGGGACGCCAAGAGACCCAGTACTTC
TRBJ1-5 14 TRBD1 . TRBV29-1 CSVQGAGSNQPQHF TGCAGCGTACAGGGGGCAGGTAGCAATCAGCCCCAGCATTTT
TRBJ2-3 13 . . TRBV19 CASRRQDTDTQYF TGTGCCAGTAGGCGACAGGACACAGATACGCAGTATTTT
TRBJ2-7 15 . few TRBV3-1 CASSREPGQVNEQYF TGTGCCAGCAGCCGAGAACCGGGACAAGTGAACGAGCAGTACTTC
TRBJ2-2 15 . . TRBV7-3 CASSPLGGYTGELFF TGTGCCAGCAGCCCCCTCGGAGGGTACACCGGGGAGCTGTTTTTT
TRBJ2-2 15 . few TRBV7-2 CASSLVGANTGELFF TGTGCCAGCAGCTTAGTTGGGGCGAACACCGGGGAGCTGTTTTTT
TRBJ1-2 11 . few TRBV20-1 CSARDPFGYTF TGCAGTGCTAGAGATCCGTTCGGCTACACCTTC
TRBJ2-1 15 . few TRBV7-9 CASSSGTGLGGEQFF TGTGCCAGCAGCTCCGGTACAGGGCTGGGGGGTGAGCAGTTCTTC
TRBJ1-6 15 . . TRBV20-1 CSARVRRDLNSPLHF TGCAGTGCTAGAGTTCGCAGGGATTTAAATTCACCCCTCCACTTT
TRBJ2-7 15 . . TRBV25-1 CASSEYGGTLYEQYF TGTGCCAGCAGTGAATATGGGGGGACCCTGTACGAGCAGTACTTC
TRBJ1-4 15 . once TRBV29-1 CSVAGRAGPNEKLFF TGCAGCGTTGCCGGACGAGCGGGACCTAATGAAAAACTGTTTTTT
TRBJ1-5 13 . few TRBV20-1 CSVRTGTDQPQHF TGCAGTGTAAGGACGGGGACTGATCAGCCCCAGCATTTT